Listed below are T cell receptor beta chains from one sample, sequenced in a study of blood T cell repertoires in COVID-19. Method: immunoSEQ multiplex PCR; TCRdb's copy keeps in-frame clones and lacks some. The table includes about 250,000 clones, more than 75% detected once. Input material: PBMCs or T cells enriched from blood (not recorded which). These receptors were obtained from a man between 35 and 55 years old who had recovered from COVID-19. CDR3s leave out the opening cysteine and the closing phenylalanine or tryptophan. D genes are given only for firm matches.

d_call | j_call | v_call | cdr3_length | cdr3_aa
NA | TRBJ1-5 | TRBV18 | 10 | ASSNSNQPQH
NA | TRBJ2-1 | TRBV7-2 | 12 | ASSLDWGDNEQF
TRBD1 | TRBJ1-5 | TRBV9 | 13 | ASSPTGDYNQPQH
NA | TRBJ1-5 | TRBV7-2 | 13 | ASSLGQLYNQPQH
NA | TRBJ2-5 | TRBV7-5 | 15 | VRSLALRESPQETQY
NA | TRBJ1-1 | TRBV28 | 13 | ASSPAGAAPSEAF
NA | TRBJ2-7 | TRBV6-5 | 11 | ASSYDWLNEQY
TRBD1 | TRBJ1-3 | TRBV3-1/TRBV3-2 | 12 | ASSQVSRGNTIY
NA | TRBJ1-2 | TRBV30 | 12 | AWRIGTQDRSYT
TRBD1 | TRBJ1-4 | TRBV10-3 | 13 | ATRGDRGGEEKLF
NA | TRBJ2-1 | TRBV15 | 11 | ATSRDRRNEQF
NA | TRBJ2-7 | TRBV28 | 13 | ASRLGRRGSYEQY
NA | TRBJ1-2 | TRBV3-1/TRBV3-2 | 14 | ASSPSGHPTNYGYT
NA | TRBJ2-7 | TRBV11-3 | 10 | ASSLDRGEQY
NA | TRBJ1-3 | TRBV7-8 | 14 | ASSPRGGSSGNTIY
NA | TRBJ2-3 | TRBV6-6 | 10 | ASSPTEDTQY
NA | TRBJ2-7 | TRBV20-1 | 9 | SARVSYEQY
TRBD2 | TRBJ2-3 | TRBV11-3 | 15 | ASSPGTSGGPADTQY
NA | TRBJ1-1 | TRBV6-5 | 12 | ASSLGGPNTEAF
TRBD1 | TRBJ2-7 | TRBV4-2 | 12 | ASSQGDRVYEQY
TRBD1 | TRBJ1-2 | TRBV6-4 | 11 | AKRGQGVYGYT
TRBD1 | TRBJ1-2 | TRBV28 | 10 | ASSLQGAGYT
TRBD1 | TRBJ2-4 | TRBV5-6 | 12 | ASRKTGDENIQY
TRBD1 | TRBJ2-7 | TRBV4-1 | 14 | ASSPRDRGFFDEQY
NA | TRBJ2-3 | TRBV28 | 15 | ASSSPRRQGSTDTQY
TRBD1 | TRBJ2-7 | TRBV27 | 14 | ASSLFLGQGRDEQY
TRBD1 | TRBJ2-7 | TRBV28 | 14 | ASSIMTGGDPYEQY
TRBD2 | TRBJ2-1 | TRBV5-5 | 13 | ASSFMRGAYNEQF
NA | TRBJ1-2 | TRBV4-2 | 14 | ASSQNGDLGLYGYT
NA | TRBJ1-1 | TRBV9 | 12 | ASSVSSGYTEAF
TRBD1 | TRBJ1-5 | TRBV7-8 | 15 | ASSLAKAGGSNQPQH
TRBD1 | TRBJ1-2 | TRBV12-5 | 14 | ASGLVLGQPNYGYT
TRBD2 | TRBJ2-7 | TRBV9 | 14 | ASSVSLAGDSYEQY
NA | TRBJ1-2 | TRBV28 | 12 | ASSLDSTNYGYT
NA | TRBJ1-3 | TRBV7-8 | 12 | ASSRGGDGNTIY
NA | TRBJ1-1 | TRBV29-1 | 11 | SVQNGMNTEAF
TRBD2 | TRBJ2-1 | TRBV7-9 | 16 | ASSFPTGLAGGYNEQF
NA | TRBJ1-4 | TRBV14 | 12 | ASSSRRQAEKLF
TRBD1 | TRBJ2-7 | TRBV5-6 | 12 | ASSLGRGRYEQY
NA | TRBJ2-5 | TRBV19 | 10 | ASSSQGAAQY
NA | TRBJ1-6 | TRBV18 | 16 | ASSPPQAGALYDSPLH
NA | TRBJ1-3 | TRBV30 | 9 | AWRPGNTIY
NA | TRBJ1-5 | TRBV29-1 | 10 | SVSGSNQPQH
NA | TRBJ1-5 | TRBV25-1 | 11 | ASSAGDNQPQH
TRBD2 | TRBJ2-3 | TRBV5-1 | 16 | ASSLASGGFTSTDTQY
NA | TRBJ2-7 | TRBV21-1 | 12 | ASSKMGLACEQY
NA | TRBJ1-5 | TRBV2 | 10 | ASSEGLKLQH
TRBD2 | TRBJ2-5 | TRBV3-1/TRBV3-2 | 14 | ASNRQGLAGQETQY
TRBD1 | TRBJ2-5 | TRBV3-1/TRBV3-2 | 13 | ASSAPGQEQETQY
NA | TRBJ2-7 | TRBV28 | 11 | ASSLALPYEQY
TRBD1 | TRBJ2-3 | TRBV30 | 13 | AWSPGTGGPDTQY
NA | TRBJ2-3 | TRBV10-3 | 13 | AISEIRGSRDTQY
NA | TRBJ2-1 | TRBV19 | 11 | ASSPRGSHEQF
NA | TRBJ1-2 | TRBV28 | 13 | ASSSNRAPNYGYT
TRBD1 | TRBJ2-7 | TRBV28 | 12 | ASSIGTALTEQY
NA | TRBJ2-7 | TRBV28 | 13 | ASSTRALRSYEQY
NA | TRBJ2-7 | TRBV28 | 13 | ASSSSGAGIYEQY